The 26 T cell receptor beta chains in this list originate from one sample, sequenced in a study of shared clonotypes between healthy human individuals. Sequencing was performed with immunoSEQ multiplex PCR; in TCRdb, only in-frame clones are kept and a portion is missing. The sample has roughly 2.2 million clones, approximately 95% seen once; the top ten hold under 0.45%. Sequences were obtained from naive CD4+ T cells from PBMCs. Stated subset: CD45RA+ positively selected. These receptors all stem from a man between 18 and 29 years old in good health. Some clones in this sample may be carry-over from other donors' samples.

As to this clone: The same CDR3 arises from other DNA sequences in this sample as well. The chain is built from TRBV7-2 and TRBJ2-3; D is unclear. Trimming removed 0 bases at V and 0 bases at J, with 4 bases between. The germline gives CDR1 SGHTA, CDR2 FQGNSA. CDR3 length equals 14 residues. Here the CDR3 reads CASSLAVSTDTQYF. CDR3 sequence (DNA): TGTGCCAGCAGCTTAGCGGTGAGCACAGATACGCAGTATTTT.

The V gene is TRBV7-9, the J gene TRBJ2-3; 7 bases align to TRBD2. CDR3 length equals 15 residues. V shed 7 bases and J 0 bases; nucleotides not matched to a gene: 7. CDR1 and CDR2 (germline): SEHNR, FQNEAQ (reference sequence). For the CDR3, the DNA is TGTGCCAGCAACAAGCGGGAAGTTAGCACAGATACGCAGTATTTT. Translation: CASNKREVSTDTQYF. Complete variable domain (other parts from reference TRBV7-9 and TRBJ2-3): DTGVSQNPRHKITKRGQNVTFRCDPISEHNRLYWYRQTLGQGPEFLTYFQNEAQLEKSRLLSDRFSAERPKGSFSTLEIQRTEQGDSAMYLCASNKREVSTDTQYFGPGTRLTVL.

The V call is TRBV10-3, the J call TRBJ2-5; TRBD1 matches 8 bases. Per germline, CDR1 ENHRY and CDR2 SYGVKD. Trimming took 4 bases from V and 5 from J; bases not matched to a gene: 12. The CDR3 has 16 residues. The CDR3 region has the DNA TGTGCCATCAGTGGGCAGGGGGCGATTGTACCGGAGACCCAGTACTTC. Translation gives CAISGQGAIVPETQYF.

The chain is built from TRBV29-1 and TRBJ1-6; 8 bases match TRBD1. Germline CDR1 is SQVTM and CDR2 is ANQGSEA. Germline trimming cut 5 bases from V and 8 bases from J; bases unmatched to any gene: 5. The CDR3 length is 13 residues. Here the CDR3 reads CSVRQGWDSPLHF. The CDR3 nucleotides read TGCAGCGTTCGACAGGGGTGGGATTCACCCCTCCACTTT.

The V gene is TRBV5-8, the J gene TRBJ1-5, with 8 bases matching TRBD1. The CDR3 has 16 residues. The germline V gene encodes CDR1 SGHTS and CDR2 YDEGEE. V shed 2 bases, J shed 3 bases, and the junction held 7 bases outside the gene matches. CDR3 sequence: CASSFSDRGNNQPQHF. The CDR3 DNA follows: TGTGCCAGCAGCTTCTCTGACAGGGGTAACAATCAGCCCCAGCATTTT.

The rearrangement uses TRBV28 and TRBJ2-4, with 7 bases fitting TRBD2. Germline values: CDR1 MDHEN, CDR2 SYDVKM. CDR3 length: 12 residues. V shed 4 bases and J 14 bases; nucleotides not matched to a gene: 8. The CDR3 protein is CASSSGTTRKYF. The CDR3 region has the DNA TGTGCCAGCAGTTCCGGGACTACAAGGAAGTACTTC.

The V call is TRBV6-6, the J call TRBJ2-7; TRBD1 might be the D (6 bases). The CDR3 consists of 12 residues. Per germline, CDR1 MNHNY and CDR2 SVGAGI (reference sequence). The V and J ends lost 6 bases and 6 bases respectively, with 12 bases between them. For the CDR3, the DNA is TGTGCCAGCAGACAAGGACAGACCGAGCAGTACTTC. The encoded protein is CASRQGQTEQYF.

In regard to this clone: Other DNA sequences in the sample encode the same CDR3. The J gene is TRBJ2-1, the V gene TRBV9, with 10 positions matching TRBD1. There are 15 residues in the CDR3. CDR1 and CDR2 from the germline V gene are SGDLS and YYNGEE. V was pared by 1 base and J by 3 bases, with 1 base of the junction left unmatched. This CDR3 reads CASSVRTGGYNEQFF. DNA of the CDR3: TGTGCCAGCAGCGTAAGGACAGGGGGCTACAATGAGCAGTTCTTC.

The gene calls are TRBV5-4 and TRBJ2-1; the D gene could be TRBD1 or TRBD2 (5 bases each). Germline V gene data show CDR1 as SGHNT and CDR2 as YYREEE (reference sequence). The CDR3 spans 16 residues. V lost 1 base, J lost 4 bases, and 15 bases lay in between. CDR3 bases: TGTGCCAGCAGCTTGTTCTCCGGGACGGTTTACAATGAGCAGTTCTTC. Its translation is CASSLFSGTVYNEQFF.

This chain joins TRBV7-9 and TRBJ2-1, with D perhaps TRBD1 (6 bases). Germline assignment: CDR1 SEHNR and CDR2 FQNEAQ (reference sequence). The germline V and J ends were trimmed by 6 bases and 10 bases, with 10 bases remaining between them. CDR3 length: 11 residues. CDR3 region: CASSPDREQFF. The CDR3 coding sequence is TGTGCCAGCAGTCCTGACAGGGAGCAGTTCTTC.

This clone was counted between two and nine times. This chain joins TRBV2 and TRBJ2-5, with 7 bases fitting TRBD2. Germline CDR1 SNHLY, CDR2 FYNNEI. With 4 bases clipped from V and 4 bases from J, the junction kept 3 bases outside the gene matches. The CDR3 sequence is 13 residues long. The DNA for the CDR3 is TGTGCCAGCAGTGTTAGGACTAGAGAGACCCAGTACTTC. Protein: CASSVRTRETQYF. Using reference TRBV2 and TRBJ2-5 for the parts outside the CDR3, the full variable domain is EPEVTQTPSHQVTQMGQEVILRCVPISNHLYFYWYRQILGQKVEFLVSFYNNEISEKSEIFDDQFSVERPDGSNFTLKIRSTKLEDSAMYFCASSVRTRETQYFGPGTRLLVL.

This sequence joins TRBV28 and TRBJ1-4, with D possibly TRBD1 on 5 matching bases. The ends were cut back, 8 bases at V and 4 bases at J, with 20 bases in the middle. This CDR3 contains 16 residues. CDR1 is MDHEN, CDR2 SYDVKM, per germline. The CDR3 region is CASASGAEGNNEKLFF. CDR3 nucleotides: TGTGCCAGCGCCTCAGGCGCCGAGGGGAATAATGAAAAACTGTTTTTT.

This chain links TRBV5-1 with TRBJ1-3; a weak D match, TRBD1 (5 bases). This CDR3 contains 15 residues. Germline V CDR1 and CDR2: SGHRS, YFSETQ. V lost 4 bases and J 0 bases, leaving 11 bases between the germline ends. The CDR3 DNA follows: TGCGCCAGCAGCCCGGAAGGGGCCTCTGGAAACACCATATATTTT. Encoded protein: CASSPEGASGNTIYF.

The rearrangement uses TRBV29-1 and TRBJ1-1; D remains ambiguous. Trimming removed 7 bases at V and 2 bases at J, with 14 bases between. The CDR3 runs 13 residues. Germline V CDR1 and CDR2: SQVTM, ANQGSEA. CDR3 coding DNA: TGCAGCGCCCAAGGACGTTCCAACACTGAAGCTTTCTTT. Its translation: CSAQGRSNTEAFF.

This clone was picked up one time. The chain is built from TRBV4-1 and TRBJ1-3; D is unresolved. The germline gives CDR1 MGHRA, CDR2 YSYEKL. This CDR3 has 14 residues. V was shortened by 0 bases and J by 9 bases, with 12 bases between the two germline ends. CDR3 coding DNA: TGCGCCAGCAGCCAAGACCCACGTAGGATCACCATATATTTT. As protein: CASSQDPRRITIYF.

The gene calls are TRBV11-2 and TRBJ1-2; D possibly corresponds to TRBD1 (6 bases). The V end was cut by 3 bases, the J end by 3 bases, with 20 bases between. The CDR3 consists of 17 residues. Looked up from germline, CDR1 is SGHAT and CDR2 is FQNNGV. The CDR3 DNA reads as TGTGCCAGCAGCTTCACCTTTAGGAAGGGGGGAGACTATGGCTACACCTTC. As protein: CASSFTFRKGGDYGYTF.

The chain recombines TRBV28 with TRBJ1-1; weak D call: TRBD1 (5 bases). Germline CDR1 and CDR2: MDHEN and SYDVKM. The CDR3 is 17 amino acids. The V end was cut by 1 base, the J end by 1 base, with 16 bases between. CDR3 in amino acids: CASSLFVGGQPNTEAFF. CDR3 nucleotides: TGTGCCAGCAGTTTATTCGTCGGAGGACAACCGAACACTGAAGCTTTCTTT.

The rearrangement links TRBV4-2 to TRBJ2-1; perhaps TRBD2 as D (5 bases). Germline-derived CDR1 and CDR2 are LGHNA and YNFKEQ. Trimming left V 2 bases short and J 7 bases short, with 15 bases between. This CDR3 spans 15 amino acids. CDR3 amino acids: CASSQSSGAPNEQFF. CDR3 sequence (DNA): TGTGCCAGCAGCCAAAGCAGCGGAGCTCCTAATGAGCAGTTCTTC.

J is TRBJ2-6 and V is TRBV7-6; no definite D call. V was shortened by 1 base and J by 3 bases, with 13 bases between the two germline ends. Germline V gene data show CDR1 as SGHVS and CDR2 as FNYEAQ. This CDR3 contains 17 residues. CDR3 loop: CASSLVPAEYGANVLTF. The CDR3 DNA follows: TGTGCCAGCAGCTTAGTTCCGGCAGAGTATGGGGCCAACGTCCTGACTTTC.

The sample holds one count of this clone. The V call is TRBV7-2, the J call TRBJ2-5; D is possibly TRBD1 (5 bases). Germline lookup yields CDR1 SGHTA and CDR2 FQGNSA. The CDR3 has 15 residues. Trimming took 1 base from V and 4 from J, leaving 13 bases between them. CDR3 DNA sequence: TGTGCCAGCAGCTTAGATGGCAGGGTAACAGAGACCCAGTACTTC. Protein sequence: CASSLDGRVTETQYF.

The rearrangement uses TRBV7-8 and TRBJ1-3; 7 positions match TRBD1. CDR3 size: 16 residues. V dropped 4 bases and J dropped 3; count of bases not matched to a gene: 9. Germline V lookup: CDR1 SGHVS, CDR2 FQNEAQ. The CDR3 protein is CASSSPTGTVGNTIYF. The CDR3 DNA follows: TGTGCCAGCAGCTCGCCGACCGGGACAGTTGGAAACACCATATATTTT.

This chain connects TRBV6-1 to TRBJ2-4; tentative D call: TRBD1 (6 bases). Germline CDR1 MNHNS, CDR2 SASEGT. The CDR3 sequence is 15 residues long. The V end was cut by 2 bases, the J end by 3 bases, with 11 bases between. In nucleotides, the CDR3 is TGTGCCAGCAGTGAAAGGGGGAGTAACAAAAACATTCAGTACTTC. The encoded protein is CASSERGSNKNIQYF.

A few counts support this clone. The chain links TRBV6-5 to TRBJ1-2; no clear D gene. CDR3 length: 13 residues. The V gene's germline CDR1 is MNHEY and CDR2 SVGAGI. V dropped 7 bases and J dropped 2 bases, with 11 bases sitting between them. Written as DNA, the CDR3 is TGTGCCAGCACTAAGGGAGAGAACTATGGCTACACCTTC. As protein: CASTKGENYGYTF.

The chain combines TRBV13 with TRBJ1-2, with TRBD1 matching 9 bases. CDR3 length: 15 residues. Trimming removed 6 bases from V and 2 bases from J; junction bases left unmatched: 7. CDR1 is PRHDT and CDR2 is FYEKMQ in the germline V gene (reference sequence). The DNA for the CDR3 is TGTGCCAGCAGTTTCCTTACAGGGGGCAACTATGGCTACACCTTC. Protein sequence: CASSFLTGGNYGYTF.

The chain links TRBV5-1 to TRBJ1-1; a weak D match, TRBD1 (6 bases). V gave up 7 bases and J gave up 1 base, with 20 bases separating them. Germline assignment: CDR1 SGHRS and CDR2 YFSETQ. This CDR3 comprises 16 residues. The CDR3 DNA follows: TGCGCCAGCGGCAAGCCCGAAGGGGGGGGGAACACTGAAGCTTTCTTT. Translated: CASGKPEGGGNTEAFF.

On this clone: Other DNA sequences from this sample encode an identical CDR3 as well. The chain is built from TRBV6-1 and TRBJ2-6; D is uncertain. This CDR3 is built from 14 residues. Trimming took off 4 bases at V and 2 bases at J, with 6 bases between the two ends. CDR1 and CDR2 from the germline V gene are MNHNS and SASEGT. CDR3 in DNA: TGTGCCAGCAGTGCAGGTCCTGGGGCCAACGTCCTGACTTTC. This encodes CASSAGPGANVLTF.